Presented here are 24 T cell receptor beta chains from one specimen sequenced in a study of CD8 T cells in Susac syndrome. The RNA, about 0.45 to 1 ug, was put through reverse transcription using random hexamers. Each CDR3 protein is one row after TCRdb ran MiXCR on the immunoSEQ multiplex PCR reads. The sample has some 110,000 distinct CDR3 sequences, 85% to 95% seen once. The sequencing input was CD4+ T cells from PBMCs. The receptor set was obtained from a human donor with multiple sclerosis.

This clonotype has just one count. V usage is TRBV7-2 and J usage is TRBJ1-1, with 7 nucleotides matching TRBD1. In germline, CDR1 is SGHTA, CDR2 FQGNSA. The V gene end was trimmed by 1 base and the J gene end by 11 bases; junction bases not matched to a gene: 13. This CDR3 has 15 amino acids. CDR3 DNA sequence: TGTGCCAGCAGCTTAGAAGACAGGGCGGAAGGAGAGGCTTTCTTT. This gives the protein CASSLEDRAEGEAFF.

The chain employs TRBV29-1 and TRBJ1-4; D call uncertain. Germline values: CDR1 SQVTM, CDR2 ANQGSEA. This CDR3 spans 11 amino acids. V shed 2 bases and J shed 7 bases, with 5 bases lying between them. CDR3 residues: CSVEFGEKLFF. The CDR3 nucleotides read TGCAGCGTTGAATTCGGTGAAAAACTGTTTTTT.

The chain uses TRBV19 and TRBJ2-7; 9 nucleotides align to TRBD1. V was clipped by 5 bases and J by 3 bases; unmatched bases: 14. CDR3 length: 17 amino acids. From germline, CDR1 is LNHDA and CDR2 SQIVND (reference sequence). CDR3 sequence: CASSSERSGTGFYEQYF. CDR3 DNA sequence: TGTGCCAGTAGTTCAGAGAGGAGCGGGACAGGGTTCTACGAGCAGTACTTC.

This chain joins TRBV30 and TRBJ2-7; no definite D call. The CDR3 has 13 residues. The germline CDR1 and CDR2 sequences are GTSNPN and SVGIG (reference sequence). The ends were cut back, 3 bases at V and 6 bases at J, with 15 bases in the middle. CDR3 loop: CAWSKGQSGEQYF. The CDR3 nucleotides are TGTGCCTGGAGCAAGGGCCAGTCGGGCGAGCAGTACTTC.

This sequence joins TRBV19 and TRBJ1-5; TRBD1 matches 7 bases. The CDR3 extends over 18 amino acids. Germline V gene data show CDR1 as LNHDA and CDR2 as SQIVND (reference sequence). The J segment lost 0 bases and the V segment lost 0 bases, leaving 8 bases of the junction unmatched. The CDR3 here is CASSIDLGTVYSNQPQHF. Here the CDR3 DNA reads TGTGCCAGTAGTATAGATCTCGGGACAGTCTATAGCAATCAGCCCCAGCATTTT.

This chain links TRBV20-1 with TRBJ1-2; D perhaps matches TRBD1 (5 bases). The CDR3 is 14 residues long. CDR1 and CDR2 (germline): DFQATT, SNEGSKA (reference sequence). V gave up 6 bases and J gave up 6 bases, with 20 bases separating them. CDR3 residues: CSARVLEGMNGYTF. The CDR3 bases are TGCAGTGCCCGTGTCCTCGAGGGGATGAATGGCTACACCTTC.

This chain connects TRBV20-1 to TRBJ2-5; D unclear. Per germline, CDR1 DFQATT and CDR2 SNEGSKA (reference sequence). The V gene lost 3 bases and the J gene lost 4 bases, with 15 bases spanning the gap. This CDR3 comprises 14 residues. The CDR3 DNA reads as TGCAGTGCTAGTGGAGTTGAGCCAAGAGAGACCCAGTACTTC. Protein product: CSASGVEPRETQYF.

The chain is built from TRBV3-1 and TRBJ2-5, with 7 positions matching TRBD1. CDR1 is LGHDT and CDR2 is YNNKEL in the germline V gene (reference sequence). V lost 4 bases and J lost 1; bases outside the gene matches: 3. The CDR3 contains 14 residues. CDR3 loop: CASSRQGTQETQYF. DNA for the CDR3: TGTGCCAGCAGCCGACAGGGTACCCAAGAGACCCAGTACTTC.

The chain carries TRBV18 and TRBJ2-3, with 8 bases aligning to TRBD1. The CDR3 is 15 amino acids. Germline V lookup: CDR1 KGHSH, CDR2 LQKENI. Germline trimming cut 3 bases from V and 0 bases from J; bases unmatched to any gene: 2. CDR3 amino acids: CASSPRQGSTDTQYF. The CDR3 region has the DNA TGTGCCAGCTCACCGAGACAGGGGAGCACAGATACGCAGTATTTT.

The rearrangement uses TRBV3-1 and TRBJ1-6, with D possibly TRBD1 on 5 matching bases. Trimming took off 1 base at V and 7 bases at J, with 17 bases between the two ends. The CDR3 is made up of 17 amino acids. The V gene's germline CDR1 is LGHDT and CDR2 YNNKEL (reference sequence). This CDR3 reads CASSQVPLQGLNSPLHF. In DNA, the CDR3 is TGTGCCAGCAGCCAAGTACCCCTGCAGGGTTTGAATTCACCCCTCCACTTT.

V and J are TRBV7-2 and TRBJ2-2; 7 nucleotides match TRBD2. Germline V lookup: CDR1 SGHTA, CDR2 FQGNSA. V lost 7 bases, J lost 5 bases, and 4 bases stayed unmatched. This CDR3 is 13 amino acids long. The CDR3 sequence is CASTRLATGELFF. In DNA, the CDR3 is TGTGCCAGCACTAGACTAGCAACCGGGGAGCTGTTTTTT.

The rearrangement joins TRBV3-1 to TRBJ2-3; D is tentatively TRBD1 or TRBD2 (5 bases each). Germline V CDR1 and CDR2: LGHDT, YNNKEL (reference sequence). Between the trimmed V and J ends, which lost 0 bases and 0 bases, there was a span of 16 bases. CDR3 length: 18 residues. CDR3 DNA: TGTGCCAGCAGCCAAGATGTTATGGGGGTAACTAGCACAGATACGCAGTATTTT. It encodes CASSQDVMGVTSTDTQYF.

The genes are TRBV10-3 and TRBJ2-7; TRBD1 might be the D (5 bases). The CDR3 is made up of 12 amino acids. The germline V gene has CDR1 ENHRY and CDR2 SYGVKD. Trimming removed 8 bases at V and 2 bases at J, with 10 bases between. The CDR3 DNA sequence: TGTGCCATCGCGGCGACAGCCTACGAGCAGTACTTC. It translates to CAIAATAYEQYF.

The rearrangement links TRBV6-6 to TRBJ1-1; no definite D call. The CDR3 runs 16 residues. Germline V gene sequence: CDR1 MNHNY, CDR2 SVGAGI (reference sequence). V was shortened by 0 bases and J by 3 bases, with 14 bases between the two germline ends. The CDR3 is CASSYSPGSVDTEAFF. CDR3 nucleotides: TGTGCCAGCAGTTACTCCCCCGGGTCAGTAGACACTGAAGCTTTCTTT.

This clonotype was detected once. The chain couples TRBV29-1 to TRBJ1-1; D possibly corresponds to TRBD1 (5 bases). The germline CDR1 and CDR2 sequences are SQVTM and ANQGSEA. The CDR3 is 17 amino acids. V shed 7 bases and J shed 3 bases, with 27 bases lying between them. CDR3 sequence reads: CSGAGTWDRETYTEAFF. The CDR3 DNA is TGCAGCGGCGCAGGAACGTGGGACCGCGAGACCTACACTGAAGCTTTCTTT.

The chain employs TRBV28 and TRBJ1-1, with TRBD1 as a possible D gene (6 bases). CDR1 MDHEN and CDR2 SYDVKM come from the germline V gene. V shed 6 bases and J shed 5 bases, with 13 bases lying between them. This CDR3 spans 13 amino acids. The CDR3 DNA reads as TGTGCCAGCAGACCAGGGGCCCGAACTGAAGCTTTCTTT. Translation gives CASRPGARTEAFF.

The chain has TRBV6-6 and TRBJ1-2; D is possibly TRBD1 (5 bases). The germline V gene has CDR1 MNHNY and CDR2 SVGAGI (reference sequence). The CDR3 runs to 15 residues. Trimming stripped 0 bases from V and 8 bases from J, with 16 bases between. CDR3: CASSYSGPVEGGYTF. DNA of the CDR3: TGTGCCAGCAGTTACTCGGGACCGGTAGAGGGAGGCTACACCTTC.

The V gene is TRBV4-1, the J gene TRBJ1-5; D call uncertain. V lost 1 base and J lost 2, with 9 bases in between. The CDR3 has 15 amino acids. Germline V gene sequence: CDR1 MGHRA, CDR2 YSYEKL. CDR3 in amino acids: CASSQVFHGNQPQHF. The CDR3 nucleotides read TGCGCCAGCAGCCAAGTGTTTCATGGCAATCAGCCCCAGCATTTT.

The rearrangement uses TRBV4-1 and TRBJ2-3; the D is unclear. V lost 0 bases to trimming and J lost 3 bases, with 10 bases between them. CDR1 MGHRA and CDR2 YSYEKL come from the germline V gene. The CDR3 has 15 amino acids. CDR3 coding DNA: TGCGCCAGCAGCCAAGAGGGGAACCCTACAGATACGCAGTATTTT. It is translated as CASSQEGNPTDTQYF.

V and J are TRBV19 and TRBJ1-4, with a weak D call TRBD1 (5 bases). Germline V lookup: CDR1 LNHDA, CDR2 SQIVND (reference sequence). The CDR3 is 14 residues long. Between the trimmed V and J ends, which lost 10 bases and 4 bases, there was a span of 16 bases. The CDR3 loop is CATWSGGDNEKLFF. The CDR3 DNA follows: TGTGCCACCTGGAGCGGGGGAGATAATGAAAAACTGTTTTTT.

J is TRBJ2-5 and V is TRBV19; D gene unclear. Germline V CDR1 and CDR2: LNHDA, SQIVND (reference sequence). CDR3 length equals 12 residues. The V and J ends lost 5 bases and 2 bases respectively, with 6 bases between them. The CDR3 here is CASSDTQETQYF. The DNA of the CDR3 is TGTGCCAGTAGTGACACTCAAGAGACCCAGTACTTC.

J is TRBJ2-1 and V is TRBV7-2; 12 bases line up with TRBD1. Germline V gene sequence: CDR1 SGHTA, CDR2 FQGNSA. This CDR3 comprises 15 residues. Trimming took 1 base from V and 15 from J; bases not matched to a gene: 10. The CDR3 nucleotides read TGTGCCAGCAGCTTAGAGGGGGACAGGGGGCGAAGGGGGTTCTTC. Translated, it gives CASSLEGDRGRRGFF. The full variable domain, in which reference TRBV7-2 and TRBJ2-1 provide the parts outside the CDR3, is GAGVSQSPSNKVTEKGKDVELRCDPISGHTALYWYRQSLGQGLEFLIYFQGNSAPDKSGLPSDRFSAERTGGSVSTLTIQRTQQEDSAVYLCASSLEGDRGRRGFFGPGTRLTVL.

The chain couples TRBV5-6 to TRBJ1-2; D gene ambiguous. The V and J ends lost 0 bases and 3 bases respectively, with 9 bases between them. Germline CDR1 and CDR2: SGHDT and YYEEEE. The CDR3 loop spans 14 amino acids. DNA for the CDR3: TGTGCCAGCAGCTTGGAGGGCCGCTACTATGGCTACACCTTC. It encodes CASSLEGRYYGYTF.

The chain uses TRBV29-1 and TRBJ1-1, with D possibly being TRBD1 (5 bases). This CDR3 has 10 residues. V was trimmed by 2 bases and J by 8 bases, leaving 6 bases between them. Germline V gene data show CDR1 as SQVTM and CDR2 as ANQGSEA. CDR3 bases: TGCAGCGTTGAAACAGGCGAAGCTTTCTTT. It translates to CSVETGEAFF.